This T cell receptor (beta chain) emerged from a study of metastatic and nonmetastatic thyroid tumors. As for the study in general: Malignant and benign thyroid patients had repertoires compared in peripheral blood and tumor or nodule tissue. General study points: It was reportedly found that TCR beta diversity was significantly higher in malignant thyroid tumors than in benign nodules, a difference seen in both blood and tumor samples.

Every patient was untreated before thyroid surgery. TCRdb redid the clone calls on the PCR reads using MiXCR. Among some 23,000 clones listed, around a fifth were seen once. Germline CDR1 and CDR2: LGHDT and YNNKEL (reference sequence). The CDR3 totals 18 residues. A word on this clone: Antigen specificity is unknown. Its ends do not fully match the called genes, so a read error is possible.

The sequence came from a female donor with papillary thyroid cancer or a benign thyroid nodule (not recorded which). Some clones in this sample may be carry-over from other donors' samples. V gene TRBV3-1 combines with J gene TRBJ1-2, with 8 bases aligning to TRBD1. Sample: tumor tissue. The CDR3 is CASNQGGAGGRSNYGYTF. The DNA for the CDR3 is TGTGCCAGCAACCAAGGGGGAGCAGGGGGCCGAAGTAACTATGGCTACACCTTC.